This T cell receptor beta chain is from a study of T cell responses to AZD1222 COVID-19 vaccine. Study observations and caveats: Donor demographics were predominantly white British with a female majority; clonal diversity may be underestimated. Repertoire sampling was restricted to post-peak T cell response timepoints. Among vaccine-associated CD4 TCRs, coverage spanned spike, with dominance at 160-218 and 743-854.

The data were produced by immunoSEQ multiplex PCR, yet TCRdb's version contains in-frame clones alone and is incomplete. The data contain nearly 90,000 clones, 75% to 90% of them seen just once; the ten biggest clones take up more than 5%. As concerns this clone: The antigen is unknown.

Second doses were pooled across both intervals (about 4 or about 12 weeks). The TCR originated in an adult who received the AZD1222 COVID-19 vaccine. This material consisted of peripheral blood, taken 28 days after the second AZD1222 dose.

In DNA, the CDR3 is TGCGCCAGCAGCTGGTTAGACAGGGTAACTGAAGCTTTCTTT. As protein: CASSWLDRVTEAFF. This rearrangement joins TRBV5-1 to TRBJ1-1; 7 bases line up with TRBD1. Germline V lookup: CDR1 SGHRS, CDR2 YFSETQ. The CDR3 is 14 amino acids. Unmatched junction bases numbered 7, after V lost 3 bases and J lost 5 bases.